This T cell receptor (beta chain) was profiled in a study of blood T cell repertoires in COVID-19. Study-level background: Italy, Spain and the United States were the sources of the convalescent and acute COVID-19 samples.

Profiled with immunoSEQ multiplex PCR; TCRdb holds only in-frame clones, not every one. Altogether about 200,000 clones are present, approximately 86% being singletons, with the ten largest covering 10%. Followed longitudinally, the Seattle patients had been enrolled during active infection. This CDR3 contains 15 residues. V was pared by 0 bases and J by 4 bases, with 11 bases between. Germline V gene sequence: CDR1 SGHDT, CDR2 YYEEEE. J is TRBJ1-5 and V is TRBV5-6, with D hard to call. The source is a woman aged 45 to 65 with COVID-19, enrolled during active disease. Material: peripheral blood. CDR3 DNA sequence: TGTGCCAGCAGCTTGGAGGGAGGATCAAATCAGCCCCAGCATTTT. Its protein product is CASSLEGGSNQPQHF. The full variable domain, with the rest looked up from reference TRBV5-6 and TRBJ1-5, is DAGVTQSPTHLIKTRGQQVTLRCSPKSGHDTVSWYQQALGQGPQFIFQYYEEEERQRGNFPDRFSGHQFPNYSSELNVNALLLGDSALYLCASSLEGGSNQPQHFGDGTRLSIL.